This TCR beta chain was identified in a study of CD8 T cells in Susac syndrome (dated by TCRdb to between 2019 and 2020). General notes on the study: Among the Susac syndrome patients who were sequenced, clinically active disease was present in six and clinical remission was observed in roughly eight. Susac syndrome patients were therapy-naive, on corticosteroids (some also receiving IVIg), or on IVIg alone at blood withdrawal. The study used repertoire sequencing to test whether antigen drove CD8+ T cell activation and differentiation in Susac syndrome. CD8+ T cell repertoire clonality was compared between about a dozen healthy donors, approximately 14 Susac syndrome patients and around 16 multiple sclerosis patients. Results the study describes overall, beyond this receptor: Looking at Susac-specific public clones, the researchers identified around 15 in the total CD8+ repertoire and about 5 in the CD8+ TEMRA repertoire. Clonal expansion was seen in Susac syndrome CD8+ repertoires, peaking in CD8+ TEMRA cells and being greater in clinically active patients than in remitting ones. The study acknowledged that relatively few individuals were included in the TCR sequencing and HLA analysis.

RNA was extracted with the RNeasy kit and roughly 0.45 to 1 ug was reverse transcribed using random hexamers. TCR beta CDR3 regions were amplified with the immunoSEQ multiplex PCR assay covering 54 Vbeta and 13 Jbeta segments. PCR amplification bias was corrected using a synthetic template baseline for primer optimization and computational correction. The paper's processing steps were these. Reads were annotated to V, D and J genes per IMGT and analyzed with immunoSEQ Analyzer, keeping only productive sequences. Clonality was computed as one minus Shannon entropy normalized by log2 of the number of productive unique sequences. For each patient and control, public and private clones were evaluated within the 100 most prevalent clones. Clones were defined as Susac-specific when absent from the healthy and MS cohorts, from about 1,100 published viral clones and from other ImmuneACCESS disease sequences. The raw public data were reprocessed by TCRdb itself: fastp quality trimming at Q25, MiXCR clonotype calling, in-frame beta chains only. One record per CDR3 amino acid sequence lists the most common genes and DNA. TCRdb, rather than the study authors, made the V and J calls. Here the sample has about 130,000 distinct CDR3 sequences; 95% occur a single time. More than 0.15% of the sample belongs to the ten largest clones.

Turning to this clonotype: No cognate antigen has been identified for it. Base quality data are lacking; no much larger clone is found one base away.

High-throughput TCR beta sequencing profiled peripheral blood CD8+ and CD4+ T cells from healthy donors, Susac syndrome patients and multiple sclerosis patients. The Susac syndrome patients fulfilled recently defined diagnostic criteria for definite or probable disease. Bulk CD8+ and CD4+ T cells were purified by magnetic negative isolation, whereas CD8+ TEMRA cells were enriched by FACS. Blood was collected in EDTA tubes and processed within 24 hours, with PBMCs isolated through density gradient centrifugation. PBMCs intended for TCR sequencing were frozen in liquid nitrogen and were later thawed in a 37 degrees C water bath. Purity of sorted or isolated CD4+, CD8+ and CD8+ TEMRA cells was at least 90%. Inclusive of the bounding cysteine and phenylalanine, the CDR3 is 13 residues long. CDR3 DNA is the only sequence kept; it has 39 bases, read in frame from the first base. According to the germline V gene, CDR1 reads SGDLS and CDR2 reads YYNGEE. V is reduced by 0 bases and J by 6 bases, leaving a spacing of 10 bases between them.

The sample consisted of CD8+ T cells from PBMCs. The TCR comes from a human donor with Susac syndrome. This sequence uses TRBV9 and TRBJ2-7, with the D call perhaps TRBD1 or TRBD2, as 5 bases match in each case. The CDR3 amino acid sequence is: CASSVGGAGEQYF. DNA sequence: TGTGCCAGCAGCGTAGGAGGGGCGGGCGAGCAGTACTTC.